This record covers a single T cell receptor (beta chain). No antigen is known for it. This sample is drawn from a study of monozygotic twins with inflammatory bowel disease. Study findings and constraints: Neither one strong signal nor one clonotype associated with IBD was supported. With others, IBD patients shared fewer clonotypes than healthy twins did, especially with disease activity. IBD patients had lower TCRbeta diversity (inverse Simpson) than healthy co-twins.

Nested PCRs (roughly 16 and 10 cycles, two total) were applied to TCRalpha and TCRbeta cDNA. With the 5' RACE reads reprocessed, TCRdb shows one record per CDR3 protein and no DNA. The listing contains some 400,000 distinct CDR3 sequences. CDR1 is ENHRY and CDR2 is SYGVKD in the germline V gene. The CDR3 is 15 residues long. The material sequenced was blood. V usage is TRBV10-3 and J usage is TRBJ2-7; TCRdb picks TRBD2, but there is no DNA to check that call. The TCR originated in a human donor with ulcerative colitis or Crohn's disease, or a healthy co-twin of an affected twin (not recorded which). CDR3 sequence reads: CAISESTSGYYEQYF.